The rows below give T cell receptor beta chains drawn from one sample of a study of T cell responses to AZD1222 COVID-19 vaccine. Assay used: immunoSEQ multiplex PCR; TCRdb lists only in-frame clones, some missing. Among 89,000 or so clones listed, 88% were seen once. The starting material was peripheral blood, obtained on day 0 of AZD1222 vaccination. These receptors came from an adult in good health. CDR3s include the opening cysteine and the closing phenylalanine or tryptophan. The order of the fields is V gene, D gene, clone size, J gene, CDR3 DNA, CDR3 protein. The D gene is left open where the match is weak. Clone size appears in some rows only: once, few, many, or a class for an expanded clone.

V: TRBV7-9; D: TRBD1; size: -; J: TRBJ2-1; DNA: TGTGCCAGCGGTCGACAGGGTGTGGATGAGCAGTTCTTC; CDR3: CASGRQGVDEQFF
V: TRBV20-1; D: -; size: -; J: TRBJ2-4; DNA: TGCAGTGCTAGTGGAAGGGCCAAAAACATTCAGTACTTC; CDR3: CSASGRAKNIQYF
V: TRBV6-5; D: -; size: -; J: TRBJ1-2; DNA: TGTGCCAGCAAACAGCCCTCAGCTAACTATGGCTACACCTTC; CDR3: CASKQPSANYGYTF
V: TRBV27; D: -; size: -; J: TRBJ2-1; DNA: TGTGCCAGCAGTTTACTAGGCGGGAATATAAACAATGAGCAGTTCTTC; CDR3: CASSLLGGNINNEQFF
V: TRBV3-1/TRBV3-2; D: -; size: -; J: TRBJ1-1; DNA: TGTGCCAGCAGCCAAGGGAGGGGGACTGAAGCTTTCTTT; CDR3: CASSQGRGTEAFF
V: TRBV10-2; D: TRBD2; size: -; J: TRBJ2-7; DNA: TGCGCCAGCAGGTCAAGCGGGAGTACCTACGAGCAGTACTTC; CDR3: CASRSSGSTYEQYF
V: TRBV29-1; D: TRBD1; size: -; J: TRBJ1-1; DNA: TGCAGCGGGGGACAGCAGAACACTGAAGCTTTCTTT; CDR3: CSGGQQNTEAFF
V: TRBV6-1; D: -; size: -; J: TRBJ1-1; DNA: TGTGCCAGCAGTGAAGCTCAGAACACTGAAGCTTTCTTT; CDR3: CASSEAQNTEAFF
V: TRBV12-3/TRBV12-4; D: TRBD1; size: -; J: TRBJ2-7; DNA: TGTGTCTCCGGGACAGGGTTGTTCGAGCAGTACTTC; CDR3: CVSGTGLFEQYF
V: TRBV7-9; D: TRBD1; size: once; J: TRBJ1-2; DNA: TGTGCCAGCAGCCAGGGACAGCGCTATGGCTACACCTTC; CDR3: CASSQGQRYGYTF
V: TRBV29-1; D: -; size: once; J: TRBJ2-7; DNA: TGCAGCGTTGAAAGGGGACTGGGCAGCTCCTACGAGCAGTACTTC; CDR3: CSVERGLGSSYEQYF
V: TRBV5-1; D: -; size: -; J: TRBJ2-7; DNA: TGCGCCAGCAGCTTGGACCCGGGGCCATCTACCTACGAGCAGTACTTC; CDR3: CASSLDPGPSTYEQYF
V: TRBV6-2/TRBV6-3; D: -; size: -; J: TRBJ2-7; DNA: TGTGCCAGCAGTTACTCAGGTTCAACCCTCAGCTCCTACGAGCAGTACTTC; CDR3: CASSYSGSTLSSYEQYF
V: TRBV3-1/TRBV3-2; D: -; size: -; J: TRBJ1-3; DNA: TGTGCCAGCAGCCGAAACCCAGGGACGGGGCGGTCTGGAAACACCATATATTTT; CDR3: CASSRNPGTGRSGNTIYF
V: TRBV6-5; D: TRBD1; size: -; J: TRBJ2-2; DNA: TGTGCCAGCAGAGTACAGGGGGCGGGCACCGGGGAGCTGTTTTTT; CDR3: CASRVQGAGTGELFF
V: TRBV28; D: TRBD2; size: -; J: TRBJ2-7; DNA: TGTGCCAGCTCTTCTAGCGGGTCCCAAGACGAGCAGTACTTC; CDR3: CASSSSGSQDEQYF
V: TRBV11-2; D: TRBD2; size: -; J: TRBJ2-2; DNA: TGTGCCAGCAGTACAAGCGGGAGACGCACCGGGGAGCTGTTTTTT; CDR3: CASSTSGRRTGELFF
V: TRBV4-2; D: TRBD1; size: once; J: TRBJ2-5; DNA: TGTGCCAGCAGCCAAGGACAGGGGGCGCGACCCCAAGAGACCCAGTACTTC; CDR3: CASSQGQGARPQETQYF
V: TRBV28; D: -; size: -; J: TRBJ1-5; DNA: TGTGCCAGCAGTTTAATTTCGGGTAGGAGGCAGCCCCAGCATTTT; CDR3: CASSLISGRRQPQHF
V: TRBV28; D: -; size: -; J: TRBJ2-3; DNA: TGTGCCAGCAATAGGATGGGCAGCACAGATACGCAGTATTTT; CDR3: CASNRMGSTDTQYF
V: TRBV2; D: -; size: -; J: TRBJ1-5; DNA: TGTGCCAGCAGATTCGAGAGCAATCAGCCCCAGCATTTT; CDR3: CASRFESNQPQHF
V: TRBV30; D: -; size: -; J: TRBJ1-4; DNA: TGTGCCTGGAATGTCAACAATGGTGAAAAACTGTTTTTT; CDR3: CAWNVNNGEKLFF
V: TRBV2; D: -; size: once; J: TRBJ2-7; DNA: TGTGCCAGCAGTGACCAGGTGGGGTACGAGCAGTACTTC; CDR3: CASSDQVGYEQYF
V: TRBV4-1; D: -; size: -; J: TRBJ2-3; DNA: TGCGCCAGCAGCCAAGATGACAGTAGCGGTACGCAGTATTTT; CDR3: CASSQDDSSGTQYF
V: TRBV27; D: -; size: -; J: TRBJ1-1; DNA: TGTGCCAGCACCGGGGAAAACACCCGGTACATGAACACTGAAGCTTTCTTT; CDR3: CASTGENTRYMNTEAFF
V: TRBV6-1; D: TRBD1; size: -; J: TRBJ1-5; DNA: TGTGCCAGCCGGGACAGGGGGCTCAATCAGCCCCAGCATTTT; CDR3: CASRDRGLNQPQHF
V: TRBV19; D: -; size: -; J: TRBJ2-1; DNA: TGTGCCAGTAGTATGGCAGCGGGCACCTACAATGAGCAGTTCTTC; CDR3: CASSMAAGTYNEQFF